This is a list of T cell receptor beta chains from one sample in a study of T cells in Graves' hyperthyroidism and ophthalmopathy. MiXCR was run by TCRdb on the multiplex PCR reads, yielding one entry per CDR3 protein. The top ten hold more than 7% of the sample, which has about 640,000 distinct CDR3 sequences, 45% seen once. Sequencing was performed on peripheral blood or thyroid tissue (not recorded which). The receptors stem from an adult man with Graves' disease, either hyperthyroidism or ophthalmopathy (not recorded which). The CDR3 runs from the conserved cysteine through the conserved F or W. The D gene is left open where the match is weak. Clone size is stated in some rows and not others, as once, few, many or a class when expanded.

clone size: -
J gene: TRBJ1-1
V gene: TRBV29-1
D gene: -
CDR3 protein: CSLVGATEAFF
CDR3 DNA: TGCAGCTTGGTGGGGGCCACTGAAGCTTTCTTT

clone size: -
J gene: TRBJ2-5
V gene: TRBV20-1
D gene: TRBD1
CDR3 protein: CSATDRGATQETQYF
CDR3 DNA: TGCAGTGCTACCGACAGGGGGGCGACCCAAGAGACCCAGTACTTC

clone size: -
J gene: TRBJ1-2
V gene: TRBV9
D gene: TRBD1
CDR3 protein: CASSGPGQSYGYTF
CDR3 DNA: TGTGCCAGCAGCGGGCCGGGACAGAGTTATGGCTACACCTTC

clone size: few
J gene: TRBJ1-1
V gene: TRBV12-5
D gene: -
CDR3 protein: CASGLVLGLDTEAFF
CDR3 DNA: TGTGCTAGTGGTTTGGTACTGGGTCTCGACACTGAAGCTTTCTTT

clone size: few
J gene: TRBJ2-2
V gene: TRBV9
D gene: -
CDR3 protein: CASSVARGGNAGELFF
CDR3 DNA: TGTGCCAGCAGCGTAGCTAGGGGAGGTAACGCCGGGGAGCTGTTTTTT

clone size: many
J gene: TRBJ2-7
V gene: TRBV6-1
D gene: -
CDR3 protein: CASSVGAHEQYF
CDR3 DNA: TGTGCCAGCAGTGTAGGGGCCCACGAGCAGTACTTC

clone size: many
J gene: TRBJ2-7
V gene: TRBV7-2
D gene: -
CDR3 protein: CASSPLGQSEQYF
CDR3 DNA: TGTGCCAGCAGCCCCCTGGGACAATCCGAGCAGTACTTC

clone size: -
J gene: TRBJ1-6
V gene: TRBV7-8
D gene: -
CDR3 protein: CASSFIRPGDSPLHF
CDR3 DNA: TGTGCCAGCAGCTTTATCCGGCCCGGGGATTCACCCCTCCACTTT

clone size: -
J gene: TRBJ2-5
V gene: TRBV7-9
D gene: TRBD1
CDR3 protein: CASSATQGAQTQYF
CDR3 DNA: TGTGCCAGCAGCGCCACACAGGGGGCACAGACCCAGTACTTC

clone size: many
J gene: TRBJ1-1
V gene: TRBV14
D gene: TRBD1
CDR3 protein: CASSYYNQGGGTEAFF
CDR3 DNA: TGTGCCAGCAGCTACTACAATCAGGGGGGAGGCACTGAAGCTTTCTTT

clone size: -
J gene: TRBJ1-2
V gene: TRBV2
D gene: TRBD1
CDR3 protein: CASLEGQSYGYTF
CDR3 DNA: TGTGCCAGCTTGGAGGGACAGAGCTATGGCTACACCTTC

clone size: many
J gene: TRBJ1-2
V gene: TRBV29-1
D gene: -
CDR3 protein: CSAGRMDYGYTF
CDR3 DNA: TGCAGCGCAGGACGGATGGACTATGGCTACACCTTC

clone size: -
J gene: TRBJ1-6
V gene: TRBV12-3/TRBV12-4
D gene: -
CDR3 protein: CASSKNLFSPHHF
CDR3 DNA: TGTGCCAGCAGCAAGAACCTATTTTCACCCCACCACTTT

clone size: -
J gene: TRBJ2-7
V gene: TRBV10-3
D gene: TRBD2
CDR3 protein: CASRGISGGAYEQYF
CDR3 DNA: TGTGCCAGCAGAGGAATTAGCGGGGGTGCCTACGAGCAGTACTTC

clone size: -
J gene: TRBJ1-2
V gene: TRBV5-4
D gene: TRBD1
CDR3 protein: CASSRVDRGGLGYTF
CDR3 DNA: TGTGCCAGCAGCAGAGTTGACAGGGGAGGACTTGGCTACACCTTC

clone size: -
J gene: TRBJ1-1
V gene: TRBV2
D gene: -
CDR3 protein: CASSEKGRGNTEAFF
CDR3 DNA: TGTGCCAGCAGTGAAAAGGGCAGGGGGAACACTGAAGCTTTCTTT

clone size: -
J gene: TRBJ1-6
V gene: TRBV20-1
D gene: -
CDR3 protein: CSARLSVVNSPLHF
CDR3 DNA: TGCAGTGCTAGATTGTCAGTCGTTAATTCACCCCTCCACTTT

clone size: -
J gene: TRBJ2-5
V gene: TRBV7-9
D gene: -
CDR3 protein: CASSQMQETQYF
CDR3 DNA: TGTGCCAGCAGTCAAATGCAAGAGACCCAGTACTTC

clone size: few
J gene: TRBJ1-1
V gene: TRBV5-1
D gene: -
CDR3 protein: CASSSGRQSGTEAFF
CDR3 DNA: TGCGCCAGCAGCTCTGGTCGACAGAGCGGCACTGAAGCTTTCTTT

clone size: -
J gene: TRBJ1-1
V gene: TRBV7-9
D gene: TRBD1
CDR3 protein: CVSSSSPGQKNTEAFF
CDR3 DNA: TGTGTCAGCAGCTCTTCCCCGGGACAGAAGAACACTGAAGCTTTCTTT

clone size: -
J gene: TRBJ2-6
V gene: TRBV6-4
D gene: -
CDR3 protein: CASSLVVVSGANVLAF
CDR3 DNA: TGTGCCAGCAGTTTGGTGGTGGTATCTGGGGCCAACGTCCTGGCTTTC

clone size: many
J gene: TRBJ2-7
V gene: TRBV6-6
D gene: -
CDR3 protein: CASSYETHEQYF
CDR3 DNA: TGTGCCAGCAGTTACGAGACCCACGAGCAGTACTTC

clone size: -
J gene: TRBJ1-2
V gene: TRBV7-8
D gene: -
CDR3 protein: CASSLAGGFSGNTF
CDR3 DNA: TGTGCCAGCAGCTTAGCGGGGGGGTTCTCTGGAAACACCTTC

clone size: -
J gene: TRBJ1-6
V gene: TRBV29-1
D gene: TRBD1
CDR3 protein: CSVGTGEQPLHF
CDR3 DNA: TGCAGCGTTGGGACAGGGGAACAGCCCCTCCACTTT

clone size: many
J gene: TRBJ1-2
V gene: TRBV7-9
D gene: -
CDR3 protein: CASSLAGQGYYGYTF
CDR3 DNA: TGTGCCAGCAGCTTAGCGGGGCAGGGTTACTATGGCTACACCTTC

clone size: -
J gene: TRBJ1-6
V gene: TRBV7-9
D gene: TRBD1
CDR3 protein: CASSPGTATSPLHF
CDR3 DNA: TGTGCCAGCAGCCCAGGGACAGCGACTTCACCCCTCCACTTT

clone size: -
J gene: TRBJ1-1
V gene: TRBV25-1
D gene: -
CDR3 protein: CASRGVGVNTEAFF
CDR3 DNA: TGTGCCAGCAGGGGGGTTGGGGTGAACACTGAAGCTTTCTTT

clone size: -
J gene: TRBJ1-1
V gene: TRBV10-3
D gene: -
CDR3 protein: CAISDSDKLEAFF
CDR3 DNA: TGTGCCATCAGTGACTCCGACAAGCTAGAAGCTTTCTTT

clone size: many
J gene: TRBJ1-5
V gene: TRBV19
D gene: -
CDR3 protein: CASCDSLNQPQHF
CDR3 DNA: TGTGCCAGTTGCGACAGCCTCAATCAGCCCCAGCATTTT

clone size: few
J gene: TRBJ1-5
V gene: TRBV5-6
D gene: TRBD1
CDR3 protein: CASSLDRSGPQHF
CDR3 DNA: TGTGCCAGCAGCCTGGACAGGTCCGGGCCCCAGCATTTT

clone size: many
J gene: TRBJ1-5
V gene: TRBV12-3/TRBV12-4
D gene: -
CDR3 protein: CASSFGDHQPQHF
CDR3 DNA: TGTGCCAGCAGTTTCGGGGATCATCAGCCCCAGCATTTT

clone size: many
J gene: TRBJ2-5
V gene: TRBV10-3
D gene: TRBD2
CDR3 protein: CAISPLFRAGEQETQYF
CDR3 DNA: TGTGCCATCAGTCCCCTATTTCGGGCGGGGGAGCAAGAGACCCAGTACTTC

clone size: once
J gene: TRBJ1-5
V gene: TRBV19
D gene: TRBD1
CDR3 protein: CASSGTGTGAGQPQHF
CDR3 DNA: TGTGCCAGTAGTGGAACCGGGACAGGGGCCGGTCAGCCCCAGCATTTT

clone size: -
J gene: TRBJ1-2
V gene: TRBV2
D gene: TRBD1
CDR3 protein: CASLRTGGNYGYTF
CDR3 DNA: TGTGCCAGCCTACGGACAGGGGGAAACTATGGCTACACCTTC

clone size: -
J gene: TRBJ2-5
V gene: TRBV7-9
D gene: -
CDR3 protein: CASSPPSVETQYF
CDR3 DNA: TGTGCCAGCAGCCCCCCCTCCGTAGAGACCCAGTACTTC

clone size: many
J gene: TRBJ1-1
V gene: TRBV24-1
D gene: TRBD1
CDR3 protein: CATSEDGTGYGAFF
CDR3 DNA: TGTGCCACCAGTGAGGACGGGACAGGGTATGGAGCTTTCTTT

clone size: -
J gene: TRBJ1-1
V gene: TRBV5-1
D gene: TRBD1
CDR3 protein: CASSLFQGEAEAFF
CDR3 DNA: TGCGCCAGCAGCTTGTTTCAGGGGGAGGCTGAAGCTTTCTTT

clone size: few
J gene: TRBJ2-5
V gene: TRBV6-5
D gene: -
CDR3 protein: CASTALQETQYF
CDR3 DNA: TGTGCCAGCACGGCCCTCCAAGAGACCCAGTACTTC

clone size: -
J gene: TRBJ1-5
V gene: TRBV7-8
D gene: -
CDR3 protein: CASSQRTQSNQPQHF
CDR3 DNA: TGTGCCAGCAGCCAAAGAACACAGTCGAATCAGCCCCAGCATTTT

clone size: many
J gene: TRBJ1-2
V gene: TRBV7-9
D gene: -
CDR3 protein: CASSLGGMLYGYTF
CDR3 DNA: TGTGCCAGCAGCTTAGGAGGGATGCTCTATGGCTACACCTTC

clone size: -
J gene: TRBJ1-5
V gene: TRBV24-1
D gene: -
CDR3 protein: CATGDNQPQHF
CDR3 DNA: TGTGCCACAGGGGACAATCAGCCCCAGCATTTT

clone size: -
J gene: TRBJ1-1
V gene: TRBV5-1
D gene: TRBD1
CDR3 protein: CASSPGFRDRSTEAFF
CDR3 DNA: TGCGCCAGCAGCCCAGGATTCCGGGACAGGAGCACTGAAGCTTTCTTT

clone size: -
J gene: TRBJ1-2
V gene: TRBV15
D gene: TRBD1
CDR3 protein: CATSRGGTGGFGYTF
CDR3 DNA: TGTGCCACCAGCAGAGGAGGGACAGGGGGCTTTGGCTACACCTTC

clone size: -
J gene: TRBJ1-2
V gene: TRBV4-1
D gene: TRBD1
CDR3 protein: CASSPGQGFDGYTF
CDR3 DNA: TGCGCCAGCAGCCCGGGACAGGGTTTCGATGGCTACACCTTC

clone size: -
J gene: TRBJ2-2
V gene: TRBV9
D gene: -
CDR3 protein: CASSASGSSPGELFF
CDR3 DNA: TGTGCCAGCAGCGCCTCTGGGTCCAGCCCCGGGGAGCTGTTTTTT

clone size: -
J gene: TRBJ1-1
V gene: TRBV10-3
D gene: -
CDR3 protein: CASSEMRHTEAFF
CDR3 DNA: TGTGCCAGCAGTGAAATGAGACACACTGAAGCTTTCTTT

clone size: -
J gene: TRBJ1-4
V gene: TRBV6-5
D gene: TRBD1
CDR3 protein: CATWTGSRVATNEKLFF
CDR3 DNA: TGTGCCACTTGGACAGGTTCCAGGGTAGCGACTAATGAAAAACTGTTTTTT

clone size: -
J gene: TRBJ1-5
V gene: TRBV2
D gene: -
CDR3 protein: CASSGGIQPQHF
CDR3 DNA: TGTGCCAGCAGCGGAGGGATTCAGCCCCAGCATTTT

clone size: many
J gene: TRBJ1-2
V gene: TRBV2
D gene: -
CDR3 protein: CASSEAWYYGYTF
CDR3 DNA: TGTGCCAGCAGTGAAGCATGGTACTATGGCTACACCTTC

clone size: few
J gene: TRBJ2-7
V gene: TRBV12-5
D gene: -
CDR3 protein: CASGSGSPPYEQYF
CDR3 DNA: TGTGCTAGTGGTTCCGGATCCCCTCCCTACGAGCAGTACTTC

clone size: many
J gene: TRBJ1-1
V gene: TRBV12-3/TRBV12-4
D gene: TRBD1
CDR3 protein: CASSSTGADTEAFF
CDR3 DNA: TGTGCCAGCAGTTCGACAGGGGCGGACACTGAAGCTTTCTTT

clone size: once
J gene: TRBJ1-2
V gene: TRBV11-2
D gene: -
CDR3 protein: CAWSVASYGYTF
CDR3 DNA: TGTGCCTGGAGTGTTGCTTCATATGGCTACACCTTC

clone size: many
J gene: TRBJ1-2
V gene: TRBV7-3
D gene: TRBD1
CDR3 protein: CASSQGDRPNYGYTF
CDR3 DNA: TGCGCCAGCAGCCAAGGGGACAGGCCAAACTATGGCTACACCTTC

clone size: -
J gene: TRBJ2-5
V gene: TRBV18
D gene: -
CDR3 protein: CASSAGTHKETQYF
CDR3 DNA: TGTGCCAGCTCGGCCGGGACTCACAAAGAGACCCAGTACTTC

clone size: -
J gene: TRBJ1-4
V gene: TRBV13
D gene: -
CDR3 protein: CASSAVGAKEKLFF
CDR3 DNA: TGTGCCAGCAGCGCCGTGGGGGCGAAGGAAAAACTGTTTTTT

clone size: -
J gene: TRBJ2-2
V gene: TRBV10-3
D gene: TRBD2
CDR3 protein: CAISQGGGNTGELFF
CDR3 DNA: TGTGCCATCAGCCAAGGCGGGGGGAACACCGGGGAGCTGTTTTTT

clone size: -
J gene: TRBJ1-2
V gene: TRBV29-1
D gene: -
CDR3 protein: CSSEEDSLYYGYTF
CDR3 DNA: TGCAGCAGTGAAGAAGACAGCCTCTACTATGGCTACACCTTC

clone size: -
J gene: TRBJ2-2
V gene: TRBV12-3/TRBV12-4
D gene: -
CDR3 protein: CASSLGQGPGGIGELFF
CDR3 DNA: TGTGCCAGCAGCCTCGGACAGGGCCCGGGGGGAATCGGGGAGCTGTTTTTT

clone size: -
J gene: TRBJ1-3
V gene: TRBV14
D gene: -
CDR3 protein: CASSQMRGTGNTIYF
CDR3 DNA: TGTGCCAGCAGCCAGATGCGGGGTACTGGAAACACCATATATTTT

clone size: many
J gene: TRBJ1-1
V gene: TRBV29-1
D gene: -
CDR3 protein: CSARDAMNTEAFF
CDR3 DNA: TGCAGCGCGCGGGACGCCATGAACACTGAAGCTTTCTTT